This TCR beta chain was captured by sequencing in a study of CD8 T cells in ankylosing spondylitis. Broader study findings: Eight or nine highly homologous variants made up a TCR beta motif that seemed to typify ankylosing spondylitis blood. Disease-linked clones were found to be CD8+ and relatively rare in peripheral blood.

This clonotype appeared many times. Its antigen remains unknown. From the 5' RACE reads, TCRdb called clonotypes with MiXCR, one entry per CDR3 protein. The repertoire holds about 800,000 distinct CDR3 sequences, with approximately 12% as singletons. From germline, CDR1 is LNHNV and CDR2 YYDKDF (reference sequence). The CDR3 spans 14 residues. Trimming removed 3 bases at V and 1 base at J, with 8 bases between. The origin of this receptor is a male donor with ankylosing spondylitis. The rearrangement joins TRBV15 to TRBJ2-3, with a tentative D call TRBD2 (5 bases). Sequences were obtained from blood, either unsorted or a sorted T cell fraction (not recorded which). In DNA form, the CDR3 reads TGTGCCACCAGCAGGAGTAGCGGCACAGATACGCAGTATTTT. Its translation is CATSRSSGTDTQYF.